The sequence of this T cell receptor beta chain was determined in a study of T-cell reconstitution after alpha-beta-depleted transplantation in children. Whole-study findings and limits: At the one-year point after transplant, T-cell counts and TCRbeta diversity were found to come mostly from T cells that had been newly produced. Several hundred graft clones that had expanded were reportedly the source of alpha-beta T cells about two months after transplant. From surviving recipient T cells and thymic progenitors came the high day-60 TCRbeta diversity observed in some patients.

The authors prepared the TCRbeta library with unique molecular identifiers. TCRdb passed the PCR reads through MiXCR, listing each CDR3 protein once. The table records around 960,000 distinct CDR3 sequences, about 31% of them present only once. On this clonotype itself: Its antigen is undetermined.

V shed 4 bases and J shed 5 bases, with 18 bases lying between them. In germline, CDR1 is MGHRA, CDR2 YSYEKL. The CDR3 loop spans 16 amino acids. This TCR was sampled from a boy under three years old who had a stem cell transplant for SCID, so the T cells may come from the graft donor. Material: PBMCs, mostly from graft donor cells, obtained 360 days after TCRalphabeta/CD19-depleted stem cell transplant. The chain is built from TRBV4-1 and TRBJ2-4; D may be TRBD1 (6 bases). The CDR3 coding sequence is TGCGCCAGCAGCCCATCCACAGGGAAGGGGGAAAACATTCAGTACTTC. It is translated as CASSPSTGKGENIQYF.